This T cell receptor (beta chain) was sequenced during a study of shared clonotypes between healthy human individuals. Methods used by the authors: Junction-only immunoSEQ sequences carried no quality scores, so filtering differed. Profiled with immunoSEQ multiplex PCR; TCRdb holds only in-frame clones, not every one. That table gives V, J and clone size, and the DNA gave D and trimming. The table shows around 1.1 million clones, with more than 75% occurring only once. There were no recent acute infections or vaccinations among the donors, who were healthy HIV-negative adults. Germline CDR1 reads KGHSH; CDR2 reads LQKENI. V lost 0 bases, J lost 4 bases, and 10 bases lay in between. The CDR3 spans 15 residues. A remark on this clone: The same CDR3 also results from other DNA sequences found in this sample.

The TCR sequence derives from a man in his late teens or twenties in good health. Some clones in this sample may be carry-over from other donors' samples. Source material: memory CD4+ T cells from PBMCs. The subset here: CD45RA-negative fraction. The chain combines TRBV18 with TRBJ1-5, with a possible D match to TRBD1 (5 bases). CDR3 sequence (DNA): TGTGCCAGCTCACCACCGGAAGGGGCTAATCAGCCCCAGCATTTT. This translates into CASSPPEGANQPQHF.